The 29 T cell receptor beta chains listed next were all sequenced from one sample in a study of early stage breast cancer tumors. The assay was immunoSEQ multiplex PCR, and TCRdb's table has in-frame clones only and misses some. The profile shows tens of thousands of clones, approximately 74% of them singletons. The sample comprised blood. All receptors derive from a person in their 60s with breast cancer.

The chain joins TRBV27 to TRBJ1-6, with D uncertain. This CDR3 has 16 amino acids. CDR1 is MNHEY and CDR2 is SMNVEV in the germline V gene (reference sequence). The germline V and J ends were trimmed by 5 bases and 0 bases, with 11 bases remaining between them. For the CDR3, the DNA is TGTGCCAGCAGTCTGGCCGCTCGCTCCTATAATTCACCCCTCCACTTT. It encodes CASSLAARSYNSPLHF.

The chain has TRBV7-9 and TRBJ2-7, with D unclear. The CDR3 totals 14 residues. Per the germline V gene, CDR1 is SEHNR and CDR2 is FQNEAQ (reference sequence). Trimming cost V 2 bases and J 0 bases, with 8 bases left between them. The CDR3 spells CASSLTVVSYEQYF. The DNA of the CDR3 is TGTGCCAGCAGCTTAACAGTAGTCTCCTACGAGCAGTACTTC.

V is TRBV9 and J is TRBJ2-1; 14 positions agree with TRBD2. The germline V gene encodes CDR1 SGDLS and CDR2 YYNGEE. This CDR3 contains 17 residues. V lost 4 bases and J lost 10; bases outside the gene matches: 13. The CDR3 is CASSPHQGLAGAREQFF. In DNA, the CDR3 is TGTGCCAGCAGCCCCCACCAGGGACTAGCGGGAGCACGGGAGCAGTTCTTC.

The chain employs TRBV11-3 and TRBJ2-5, with 12 bases lining up with TRBD2. The trim removed 1 base at V and 3 bases at J, leaving 3 bases unmatched. This CDR3 contains 16 residues. Germline assignment: CDR1 SGHNT and CDR2 YENEEA. The CDR3 region is CASSLALAGGKETQYF. For the CDR3, the DNA is TGTGCCAGCAGCTTAGCCCTAGCGGGAGGGAAAGAGACCCAGTACTTC.

V gene TRBV7-6 combines with J gene TRBJ2-7; the match to TRBD2 covers 7 bases. V lost 5 bases, J lost 9 bases, and 10 bases stayed unmatched. Germline-derived CDR1 and CDR2 are SGHVS and FNYEAQ. The length of the CDR3 is 13 residues. CDR3 nucleotides: TGTGCCAGCAGCCGATCTCGGGGGGACTGGCAGTACTTC. Protein sequence: CASSRSRGDWQYF.

CDR3 in DNA: TGTGCCAGCAGCTTAGGAGGGGGGCTAGCGGGAGGAAGGGAGCAGTTCTTC. It yields the protein CASSLGGGLAGGREQFF. The rearrangement uses TRBV7-9 and TRBJ2-1, with TRBD2 identical over 11 bases. Trimming at V came to 1 base and at J to 10 bases, leaving 12 bases not matched to a gene. The CDR3 contains 17 residues. Germline CDR1 SEHNR, CDR2 FQNEAQ (reference sequence).

This chain connects TRBV7-9 to TRBJ2-3, with D maybe TRBD2 (7 bases). CDR1 and CDR2 from the germline V gene are SEHNR and FQNEAQ (reference sequence). The V end was cut by 5 bases, the J end by 4 bases, with 16 bases between. CDR3 length: 15 residues. The CDR3 protein is CASSIRGGTADTQYF. Here the CDR3 DNA reads TGTGCCAGCAGCATAAGGGGGGGGACCGCAGATACGCAGTATTTT.

This clone counts as medium-sized. V and J are TRBV10-3 and TRBJ1-1; 7 positions agree with TRBD1. Germline V gives CDR1 ENHRY, CDR2 SYGVKD. The J segment lost 10 bases and the V segment lost 4 bases, leaving 12 bases of the junction unmatched. CDR3 length: 14 residues. The CDR3: CAISGTGGGYVAFF. As DNA, the CDR3 is TGTGCCATCAGTGGGACAGGAGGGGGGTACGTAGCTTTCTTT.

This clone was counted between two and nine times. The chain uses TRBV5-1 and TRBJ1-1; D gene unclear. The V and J ends lost 0 bases and 4 bases respectively, with 4 bases between them. The CDR3 contains 12 residues. The germline V gene has CDR1 SGHRS and CDR2 YFSETQ. In DNA form, the CDR3 reads TGCGCCAGCAGCTTGGACGGCACTGAAGCTTTCTTT. Its translation: CASSLDGTEAFF.

This clone was counted between two and nine times. This chain links TRBV5-6 with TRBJ2-7, with a possible D match to TRBD1 (5 bases). The CDR3 contains 14 residues. Germline V gives CDR1 SGHDT, CDR2 YYEEEE. V was trimmed by 0 bases and J by 0 bases, leaving 7 bases between them. DNA for the CDR3: TGTGCCAGCAGCTTGGACAGGAGCTCCTACGAGCAGTACTTC. Amino acids: CASSLDRSSYEQYF. Using reference TRBV5-6 and TRBJ2-7 for the parts outside the CDR3, the full variable domain is DAGVTQSPTHLIKTRGQQVTLRCSPKSGHDTVSWYQQALGQGPQFIFQYYEEEERQRGNFPDRFSGHQFPNYSSELNVNALLLGDSALYLCASSLDRSSYEQYFGPGTRLTVT.

J is TRBJ2-7 and V is TRBV6-1, with D hard to call. With 0 bases removed from V and 0 bases from J, the gap between germline ends came to 3 bases. This CDR3 contains 13 residues. CDR1 and CDR2 from the germline V gene are MNHNS and SASEGT. CDR3 protein: CASSEAPSYEQYF. CDR3 nucleotide sequence: TGTGCCAGCAGTGAAGCGCCCTCCTACGAGCAGTACTTC.

The chain recombines TRBV6-5 with TRBJ2-7, with 8 bases lining up with TRBD1. Trimming cost V 2 bases and J 7 bases; bases outside gene matches: 4. CDR1 and CDR2 from the germline V gene are MNHEY and SVGAGI. The CDR3 runs to 13 residues. The CDR3 sequence is CASSYTTGVEQYF. The CDR3 region has the DNA TGTGCCAGCAGTTACACGACAGGGGTGGAGCAGTACTTC.

The V gene is TRBV2, the J gene TRBJ2-6, with D possibly called TRBD1 or TRBD2 (5 bases each). Germline CDR1 is SNHLY and CDR2 is FYNNEI. The CDR3 consists of 13 residues. The ends were cut back, 8 bases at V and 4 bases at J, with 9 bases in the middle. This chain's CDR3 is CASREGGANVLTF. CDR3 nucleotides: TGTGCCAGCCGAGAGGGGGGGGCCAACGTCCTGACTTTC.

The chain employs TRBV15 and TRBJ2-3, with 8 bases aligning to TRBD1. Germline loops: CDR1 LNHNV, CDR2 YYDKDF (reference sequence). The CDR3 runs 16 residues. With V trimmed by 0 bases and J by 2 bases, 4 bases remained unmatched. The CDR3 here is CATSRDGQGLTDTQYF. CDR3 sequence (DNA): TGTGCCACCAGCAGAGACGGACAGGGTCTCACAGATACGCAGTATTTT.

The CDR3 reads CASSQEGRAGSEKLFF. Written as DNA, the CDR3 is TGCGCCAGCAGCCAAGAAGGTAGGGCAGGGTCCGAAAAACTGTTTTTT. V gene TRBV4-1 combines with J gene TRBJ1-4; weak D call: TRBD1 (5 bases). The CDR3 has 16 amino acids. Trimming took 0 bases from V and 8 from J, leaving 16 bases between them. Germline V gives CDR1 MGHRA, CDR2 YSYEKL.

The V and J genes are TRBV18 and TRBJ1-1; the D gene is possibly TRBD1 (6 bases). Germline V gene sequence: CDR1 KGHSH, CDR2 LQKENI. The CDR3 extends over 14 amino acids. Trimming left V 6 bases short and J 2 bases short, with 13 bases between. The CDR3 DNA reads TGTGCCAGCTCCCCCCAGGGGCGTAACACTGAAGCTTTCTTT. Translating it yields CASSPQGRNTEAFF.

This chain links TRBV7-9 with TRBJ2-7; TRBD1 matches at 8 bases. This CDR3 is built from 14 residues. The V segment lost 5 bases and the J segment 2 bases; nucleotides outside the gene matches: 5. Germline loops: CDR1 SEHNR, CDR2 FQNEAQ (reference sequence). The CDR3 DNA reads TGTGCCAGCAGCAGAGAGGGACAGGCCTACGAGCAGTACTTC. Translating gives CASSREGQAYEQYF.

The CDR3 DNA sequence: TGTGCCAGCAGTGTTCAGGAGGGCTATGGCTACACCTTC. This encodes CASSVQEGYGYTF. The rearrangement uses TRBV6-1 and TRBJ1-2, with no clear D. The germline V gene has CDR1 MNHNS and CDR2 SASEGT. The ends were cut back, 4 bases at V and 4 bases at J, with 10 bases in the middle. The CDR3 loop spans 13 amino acids.

V and J are TRBV11-3 and TRBJ2-7, with 9 bases fitting TRBD1. Germline-derived CDR1 and CDR2 are SGHNT and YENEEA. This CDR3 has 16 residues. With V trimmed by 0 bases and J by 2 bases, 5 bases remained unmatched. As DNA, the CDR3 is TGTGCCAGCAGCTTAGACGGGACAGGGTTCACCTACGAGCAGTACTTC. Protein sequence: CASSLDGTGFTYEQYF.

The chain couples TRBV11-2 to TRBJ2-7; unclear D gene. V was shortened by 0 bases and J by 3 bases, with 18 bases between the two germline ends. The germline V gene has CDR1 SGHAT and CDR2 FQNNGV. This CDR3 is built from 17 residues. The CDR3 region is CASSLDRKGSNFYEQYF. CDR3 DNA sequence: TGTGCCAGCAGCTTAGATCGAAAAGGGTCTAATTTCTACGAGCAGTACTTC.

This chain uses TRBV19 with TRBJ1-5; unclear D gene. The length of the CDR3 is 14 residues. Deletions cut 1 base from V and 9 bases from J, with 13 bases between. Germline V gives CDR1 LNHDA, CDR2 SQIVND (reference sequence). CDR3 amino acids: CASSIGAGAGPQHF. The CDR3 DNA sequence: TGTGCCAGTAGTATAGGGGCAGGCGCAGGGCCCCAGCATTTT.

This clone was seen just once. The chain recombines TRBV29-1 with TRBJ2-2; the match to TRBD2 covers 10 bases. Germline V lookup: CDR1 SQVTM, CDR2 ANQGSEA. The CDR3 is 15 amino acids. V shed 5 bases and J 0 bases; nucleotides not matched to a gene: 3. The CDR3 region is CSVLAGVTNTGELFF. CDR3 DNA: TGCAGCGTTCTAGCGGGAGTTACGAACACCGGGGAGCTGTTTTTT.

The rearrangement links TRBV28 to TRBJ1-1, with a tentative D call TRBD1 (5 bases). Trimming removed 0 bases at V and 7 bases at J, with 9 bases between. Germline CDR1 and CDR2: MDHEN and SYDVKM. The CDR3 totals 13 residues. The CDR3 nucleotides are TGTGCCAGCAGTTTATGGCAGGGAATTGAAGCTTTCTTT. It specifies CASSLWQGIEAFF. Full variable domain (rest looked up from reference TRBV28 and TRBJ1-1): DVKVTQSSRYLVKRTGEKVFLECVQDMDHENMFWYRQDPGLGLRLIYFSYDVKMKEKGDIPEGYSVSREKKERFSLILESASTNQTSMYLCASSLWQGIEAFFGQGTRLTVV.

The chain's CDR3 is CASSLAGRETQYF. CDR3 bases: TGTGCCAGCAGCTTAGCAGGTCGGGAGACCCAGTACTTC. V is TRBV11-1 and J is TRBJ2-5; D call uncertain. Trimming left V 0 bases short and J 5 bases short, with 7 bases between. The CDR3 is 13 amino acids. Germline-derived CDR1 and CDR2 are SGHAT and FQDESV (reference sequence).

The gene calls are TRBV7-9 and TRBJ1-5, with D possibly TRBD1 on 6 matching bases. Germline CDR1 reads SEHNR; CDR2 reads FQNEAQ (reference sequence). V dropped 5 bases and J dropped 4 bases, with 12 bases sitting between them. This CDR3 has 14 residues. CDR3 loop: CASSEGHWNQPQHF. The CDR3 DNA is TGTGCCAGCAGCGAGGGACACTGGAATCAGCCCCAGCATTTT.

The rearrangement links TRBV7-2 to TRBJ2-5; D remains ambiguous. CDR3 size: 12 residues. Deletions cut 3 bases from V and 5 bases from J, with 7 bases between. From germline, CDR1 is SGHTA and CDR2 FQGNSA. The CDR3 bases are TGTGCCAGCAGCTTCGGTGCGGAGACCCAGTACTTC. It specifies CASSFGAETQYF.

This clone showed up just a few times. The CDR3: CASSTYSNQPQHF. As DNA, the CDR3 is TGTGCCAGCAGTACCTATAGCAATCAGCCCCAGCATTTT. The V gene is TRBV2, the J gene TRBJ1-5; D is unresolved. The CDR3 runs 13 residues. Germline V lookup: CDR1 SNHLY, CDR2 FYNNEI. With 5 bases removed from V and 0 bases from J, the gap between germline ends came to 5 bases. The full variable domain, its missing parts supplied by reference TRBV2 and TRBJ1-5, is EPEVTQTPSHQVTQMGQEVILRCVPISNHLYFYWYRQILGQKVEFLVSFYNNEISEKSEIFDDQFSVERPDGSNFTLKIRSTKLEDSAMYFCASSTYSNQPQHFGDGTRLSIL.

This rearrangement joins TRBV27 to TRBJ1-2; D is undetermined. The V end was cut by 5 bases, the J end by 0 bases, with 16 bases between. Germline CDR1 is MNHEY and CDR2 is SMNVEV (reference sequence). There are 16 residues in the CDR3. The CDR3 here is CASSQYRQAANYGYTF. CDR3 nucleotides: TGTGCCAGCAGTCAATATCGGCAGGCCGCTAACTATGGCTACACCTTC.

The chain recombines TRBV28 with TRBJ1-1; D may be TRBD1 (5 bases). The CDR3 totals 14 residues. Per the germline V gene, CDR1 is MDHEN and CDR2 is SYDVKM. The V and J ends lost 8 bases and 5 bases respectively, with 18 bases between them. This chain's CDR3 is CASRLPGVVTEAFF. The CDR3, as DNA: TGTGCCAGCCGACTTCCGGGGGTTGTTACTGAAGCTTTCTTT.